One and the same sample provided the 19 T cell receptor beta chains below, sequenced in a study of identical twins. MiXCR was run by TCRdb on the 5' RACE reads, yielding one entry per CDR3 protein. The data show 1,800,000 or so distinct CDR3 sequences, around 29% seen once. The specimen sequenced was cord blood. The receptor source for this set is a newborn girl in good health.

This sequence joins TRBV11-2 and TRBJ2-7, with TRBD2 as a possible D gene (6 bases). V lost 4 bases to trimming and J lost 3 bases, with 13 bases between them. Germline V gives CDR1 SGHAT, CDR2 FQNNGV. This CDR3 comprises 14 residues. CDR3 DNA sequence: TGTGCCAGCAGCTACCGGGACTCCTACTACGAGCAGTACTTC. Amino acids: CASSYRDSYYEQYF. Full variable domain (missing parts from reference TRBV11-2 and TRBJ2-7): EAGVAQSPRYKIIEKRQSVAFWCNPISGHATLYWYQQILGQGPKLLIQFQNNGVVDDSQLPKDRFSAERLKGVDSTLKIQPAKLEDSAVYLCASSYRDSYYEQYFGPGTRLTVT.

The V gene is TRBV10-3, the J gene TRBJ2-1; 10 bases fit TRBD1. This CDR3 has 13 residues. V trimming: 7 bases; J trimming: 12 bases; junction bases outside the gene matches: 9. Germline lookup yields CDR1 ENHRY and CDR2 SYGVKD. The CDR3 nucleotides are TGTGCCATCATGGCTGGGACAGGGGATCGGCAGTTCTTC. Translation gives CAIMAGTGDRQFF.

This clonotype was picked up many times. The chain combines TRBV6-5 with TRBJ2-5; D possibly corresponds to TRBD1 (5 bases). Matching the DNA end better, TRBJ2-7 makes the J call doubtful. In germline, CDR1 is MNHEY, CDR2 SVGAGI. This CDR3 contains 13 residues. The CDR3 region is CASSWQGTYEQYF. For the CDR3, the DNA is TGTGCCAGCAGTTGGCAGGGAACGTACGAGCAGTACTTC.

This clonotype was detected only a few times. This chain uses TRBV25-1 with TRBJ1-2, with D possibly being TRBD1 (5 bases). CDR1 and CDR2 from the germline V gene are MGHDK and SYGVNS. CDR3 size: 14 residues. The ends were cut back, 0 bases at V and 7 bases at J, with 12 bases in the middle. The CDR3 DNA sequence: TGTGCCAGCAGTGAATATACGGGGGAAACTGGCTACACCTTC. Translated: CASSEYTGETGYTF.

The chain uses TRBV5-1 and TRBJ2-1, with 12 bases fitting TRBD2. With V trimmed by 1 base and J by 5 bases, 10 bases remained unmatched. The CDR3 has 18 amino acids. Germline V gene lookup returns CDR1 SGHRS and CDR2 YFSETQ. The CDR3 region has the DNA TGCGCCAGCAGCTTGCCGAGGCTAGCGGGGGGGATCGACAATGAGCAGTTCTTC. Translated: CASSLPRLAGGIDNEQFF.

The rearrangement uses TRBV28 and TRBJ1-6; 8 bases agree with TRBD1. V was pared by 0 bases and J by 0 bases, with 4 bases of the junction left unmatched. This CDR3 is built from 18 residues. Germline assignment: CDR1 MDHEN and CDR2 SYDVKM. The CDR3 protein is CASSLWDRDSSYNSPLHF. CDR3 sequence (DNA): TGTGCCAGCAGTTTATGGGACAGGGATAGCTCCTATAATTCACCCCTCCACTTT.

This clonotype was counted between two and nine times. V and J are TRBV10-3 and TRBJ2-1; 8 nucleotides agree with TRBD2. Germline V lookup: CDR1 ENHRY, CDR2 SYGVKD. The J segment lost 6 bases and the V segment lost 4 bases, leaving 8 bases of the junction unmatched. The CDR3 loop spans 15 amino acids. For the CDR3, the DNA is TGTGCCATCAGTGTACGGGAGGGCCAGGGCAATGAGCAGTTCTTC. Translation: CAISVREGQGNEQFF.

The chain carries TRBV20-1 and TRBJ2-1; tentative D call: TRBD2 (6 bases). Germline CDR1 is DFQATT and CDR2 is SNEGSKA (reference sequence). Trimming pared 3 bases from V and 3 bases from J, leaving 9 bases between. This CDR3 region has 13 residues. Written as DNA, the CDR3 is TGCAGTGCTAGGGGCGGGATCTACAATGAGCAGTTCTTC. Protein: CSARGGIYNEQFF.

On this clonotype: One junction end disagrees with the germline gene, perhaps due to a read error. The V call is TRBV5-1, the J call TRBJ2-7; no clear D gene. The germline CDR1 and CDR2 sequences are SGHRS and YFSETQ. The CDR3 is 16 residues long. For the CDR3, the DNA is TGCGCCAGCAGCTTGCCACGGTCGGGCGGCTCCTACGGGCAGTACTTC. Translated, it gives CASSLPRSGGSYGQYF.

This clonotype was counted only a few times. This chain connects TRBV4-2 to TRBJ2-2, with 10 nucleotides matching TRBD2. The V and J ends lost 2 bases and 3 bases, in that order; junction bases with no gene match: 3. CDR1 is LGHNA, CDR2 YNFKEQ, per germline. The CDR3 covers 16 residues. The CDR3 region is CASSQLAGGDTGELFF. CDR3 DNA sequence: TGTGCCAGCAGCCAATTAGCGGGAGGTGACACCGGGGAGCTGTTTTTT.

This clonotype was seen a handful of times. The chain employs TRBV9 and TRBJ2-5, with D uncertain. V lost 3 bases and J 5 bases, leaving 14 bases between the germline ends. This CDR3 spans 14 amino acids. The germline CDR1 and CDR2 sequences are SGDLS and YYNGEE. The CDR3 here is CASSAAWPDETQYF. CDR3 coding DNA: TGTGCCAGCAGCGCCGCGTGGCCAGACGAGACCCAGTACTTC. The whole variable domain, filled in from reference TRBV9 and TRBJ2-5, reads DSGVTQTPKHLITATGQRVTLRCSPRSGDLSVYWYQQSLDQGLQFLIQYYNGEERAKGNILERFSAQQFPDLHSELNLSSLELGDSALYFCASSAAWPDETQYFGPGTRLLVL.

The chain carries TRBV7-2 and TRBJ2-1; TRBD1 is a possible D gene (5 bases). The length of the CDR3 is 15 residues. V was cut by 0 bases and J by 2 bases, with 8 bases left in between. Germline V gives CDR1 SGHTA, CDR2 FQGNSA. The CDR3 coding sequence is TGTGCCAGCAGCTTAGCGCTACAGGCCTACAATGAGCAGTTCTTC. Its translation is CASSLALQAYNEQFF.

The sample holds a few counts of this clonotype. The rearrangement joins TRBV11-2 to TRBJ2-5, with 10 bases aligning to TRBD2. This CDR3 region has 15 residues. The trim removed 5 bases at V and 5 bases at J, leaving 8 bases unmatched. Germline CDR1 reads SGHAT; CDR2 reads FQNNGV. CDR3 in DNA: TGTGCCAGCAGCCCCCCACTAGCGGGATTGGAGACCCAGTACTTC. This encodes CASSPPLAGLETQYF.

V gene TRBV20-1 combines with J gene TRBJ1-2; 9 bases map to TRBD1. Germline CDR1 and CDR2: DFQATT and SNEGSKA (reference sequence). The CDR3 loop spans 13 amino acids. The ends lost 5 bases at V and 5 bases at J; junction bases unmatched: 6. The CDR3 DNA reads as TGCAGTGCTGGGACAGGGATCTTGTATGGCTACACCTTC. Translated: CSAGTGILYGYTF.

This chain joins TRBV28 and TRBJ2-3; D is possibly TRBD1 or TRBD2 (5 bases each). With 3 bases removed from V and 3 bases from J, the gap between germline ends came to 13 bases. The CDR3 extends over 15 amino acids. Germline V lookup: CDR1 MDHEN, CDR2 SYDVKM. Here the CDR3 DNA reads TGTGCCAGCAGTTTGGGCAGTTGGGGGACAGATACGCAGTATTTT. It specifies CASSLGSWGTDTQYF.

This clonotype was detected a few times. The CDR3 nucleotides read TGCAGTGCTCACGGGAGGACTAGCGGGGGTACCACCTACAATGAGCAGTTCTTC. Translated: CSAHGRTSGGTTYNEQFF. This chain connects TRBV20-1 to TRBJ2-1, with TRBD2 matching 13 bases. CDR1 and CDR2 (germline): DFQATT, SNEGSKA (reference sequence). The CDR3 length is 18 residues. Unmatched junction bases numbered 12, after V lost 5 bases and J lost 2 bases.

The chain combines TRBV15 with TRBJ2-5; D may be TRBD1 or TRBD2 (5 bases each). The germline V gene has CDR1 LNHNV and CDR2 YYDKDF (reference sequence). The V end was cut by 0 bases, the J end by 11 bases, with 25 bases between. The CDR3 is made up of 17 amino acids. The CDR3 DNA reads as TGTGCCACCAGCAGAGATCTGGGGGAGCCCCATTTTCGCCAGCAGTACTTC. It specifies CATSRDLGEPHFRQQYF.

This clonotype was observed at least ten times. The chain employs TRBV12-3 or TRBV12-4 and TRBJ2-3; D may be TRBD2 (6 bases). The V end lost 4 bases, the J end lost 6 bases, and 23 bases lay between the germline ends. This CDR3 has 17 amino acids. In DNA, the CDR3 is TGTGCCAGCAGTTCAAACCAGATCCGGGACTCGTCGGATACGCAGTATTTT. As protein: CASSSNQIRDSSDTQYF.

This clonotype was detected many times. J is TRBJ2-2 and V is TRBV28; D is perhaps TRBD1 (5 bases). The V end lost 6 bases, the J end lost 2 bases, and 10 bases lay between the germline ends. The germline V gene has CDR1 MDHEN and CDR2 SYDVKM. CDR3 length: 14 amino acids. CDR3 region: CASSLTVNTGELFF. CDR3 DNA sequence: TGTGCCAGCAGCCTGACAGTTAACACCGGGGAGCTGTTTTTT.